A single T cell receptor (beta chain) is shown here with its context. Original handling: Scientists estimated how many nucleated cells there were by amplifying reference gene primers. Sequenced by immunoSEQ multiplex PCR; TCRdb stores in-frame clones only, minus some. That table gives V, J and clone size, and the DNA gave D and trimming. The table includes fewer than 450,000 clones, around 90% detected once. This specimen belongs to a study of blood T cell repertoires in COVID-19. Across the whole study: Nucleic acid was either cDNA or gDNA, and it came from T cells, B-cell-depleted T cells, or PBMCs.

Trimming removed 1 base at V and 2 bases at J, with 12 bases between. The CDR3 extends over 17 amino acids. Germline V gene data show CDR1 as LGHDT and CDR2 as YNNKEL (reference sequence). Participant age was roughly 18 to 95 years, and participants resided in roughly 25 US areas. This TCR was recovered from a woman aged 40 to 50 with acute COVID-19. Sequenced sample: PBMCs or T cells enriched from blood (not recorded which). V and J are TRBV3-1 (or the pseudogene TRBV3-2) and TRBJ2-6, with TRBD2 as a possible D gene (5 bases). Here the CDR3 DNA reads TGTGCCAGCAGCCAAGCCCCGGCGGGTGCTGGGGCCAACGTCCTGACTTTC. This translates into CASSQAPAGAGANVLTF.